The rows below give T cell receptor beta chains drawn from one sample of a study of T cells in localized non-small cell lung cancer. The method was immunoSEQ multiplex PCR; TCRdb's version includes in-frame clones alone and lacks a portion of them. The repertoire holds around 2,000 clones, with 30% as singletons. Sequences were derived from normal lung tissue next to the tumor, sampled before any cancer treatment. All receptors come from an older female donor with stage I squamous cell lung carcinoma. Each CDR3 is given with its conserved first and last residue.

CDR3: CASSVEGISGNTIYF; V: TRBV2; J: TRBJ1-3
CDR3: CASSRSTGGETQYF; V: TRBV18; J: TRBJ2-5
CDR3: CASSPMLAGQETQYF; V: TRBV18; J: TRBJ2-5
CDR3: CASRPTGRQPQHF; V: TRBV28; J: TRBJ1-5
CDR3: CASSEDQTGNEQYF; V: TRBV11-3; J: TRBJ2-7
CDR3: CASTLGFANTGELFF; V: TRBV19; J: TRBJ2-2
CDR3: CASSYGGAAFETQYF; V: TRBV6-8; J: TRBJ2-5
CDR3: CASSPIVAGAGYEQYF; V: TRBV18; J: TRBJ2-7
CDR3: CASSLNIPNTEAFF; V: TRBV11-3; J: TRBJ1-1
CDR3: CASRTLAGLTDTQYF; V: TRBV6-8; J: TRBJ2-3
CDR3: CASFPGGGTEAFF; V: TRBV23-1; J: TRBJ1-1
CDR3: CASSMVRRGGDANTGELFF; V: TRBV19; J: TRBJ2-2
CDR3: CASSGYRDGGQPQHF; V: TRBV9; J: TRBJ1-5
CDR3: CASSLPRGGESSYNEQFF; V: TRBV28; J: TRBJ2-1
CDR3: CASSYKKGNQPQHF; V: TRBV6-8; J: TRBJ1-5
CDR3: CASSAGGSTDTQYF; V: TRBV6-8; J: TRBJ2-3
CDR3: CASSPGNSRNTEAFF; V: TRBV25-1; J: TRBJ1-1
CDR3: CASSLVGRGPANYGYTF; V: TRBV11-3; J: TRBJ1-2
CDR3: CASSDGQGSGNTIYF; V: TRBV18; J: TRBJ1-3
CDR3: CASSPPSAGGSNEQYF; V: TRBV18; J: TRBJ2-7
CDR3: CASSESQDTEAFF; V: TRBV9; J: TRBJ1-1
CDR3: CASSLDRSGELFF; V: TRBV9; J: TRBJ2-2
CDR3: CASSSLQGGYNSPLHF; V: TRBV6-8; J: TRBJ1-6
CDR3: CASSQGQLNSPLHF; V: TRBV14; J: TRBJ1-6
CDR3: CASTTQGSNTEAFF; V: TRBV6-8; J: TRBJ1-1
CDR3: CASSPVGGSWYEQYF; V: TRBV11-3; J: TRBJ2-7
CDR3: CASSQGWNSPLHF; V: TRBV4-1; J: TRBJ1-6
CDR3: CASSQDRAYGYTF; V: TRBV14; J: TRBJ1-2
CDR3: CASSLVGGQPTGELFF; V: TRBV11-3; J: TRBJ2-2
CDR3: CASSLTSGGQYEQFF; V: TRBV6-8; J: TRBJ2-1
CDR3: CASTHLEASGSSEQFF; V: TRBV12-5; J: TRBJ2-1
CDR3: CASSPPGQGAAEPYEQYF; V: TRBV18; J: TRBJ2-7
CDR3: CASMDRGGYNSPLHF; V: TRBV6-8; J: TRBJ1-6
CDR3: CASSEGDLNTEAFF; V: TRBV6-8; J: TRBJ1-1
CDR3: CASSPDRRDGYTF; V: TRBV18; J: TRBJ1-2
CDR3: CASSVGLAGETQYF; V: TRBV9; J: TRBJ2-5
CDR3: CASSTATSYNEQFF; V: TRBV19; J: TRBJ2-1
CDR3: CASRKQGVPTEAFF; V: TRBV9; J: TRBJ1-1
CDR3: CASSFPAMGRVDGELFF; V: TRBV7-6; J: TRBJ2-2
CDR3: CASSFGNNQETQYF; V: TRBV11-3; J: TRBJ2-5
CDR3: CASREGYSNGELFF; V: TRBV6-8; J: TRBJ2-2
CDR3: CASSIGGLNTEAFF; V: TRBV19; J: TRBJ1-1
CDR3: CASSLRSNYGYTF; V: TRBV9; J: TRBJ1-2
CDR3: CASSLGGGAKNIQYF; V: TRBV11-3; J: TRBJ2-4
CDR3: CASSQDGGGAAGELFF; V: TRBV1; J: TRBJ2-2
CDR3: CASSQAGPSTNEKLFF; V: TRBV18; J: TRBJ1-4
CDR3: CASSLPLAGTGELFF; V: TRBV28; J: TRBJ2-2
CDR3: CSFTGGIGANVLTF; V: TRBV29-1; J: TRBJ2-6
CDR3: CASSSPGQGPQISPLHF; V: TRBV11-1; J: TRBJ1-6
CDR3: CASSMVGGANTEAFF; V: TRBV19; J: TRBJ1-1
CDR3: CASSPPLADGNEQFF; V: TRBV11-3; J: TRBJ2-1
CDR3: CAWGGLAVNEQYF; V: TRBV30; J: TRBJ2-7
CDR3: CASSLTGEATNEKLFF; V: TRBV18; J: TRBJ1-4
CDR3: CASRGFRTPGGGEQFF; V: TRBV6-8; J: TRBJ2-1
CDR3: CASRDGLGGWPYNEQFF; V: TRBV19; J: TRBJ2-1
CDR3: CASSIGRTDTQYF; V: TRBV19; J: TRBJ2-3
CDR3: CASSLGQGSPYEQYF; V: TRBV5-1; J: TRBJ2-7